This is a list of T cell receptor beta chains from one sample in a study of PD-L1 blockade in urothelial cancer. Some clones are missing from TCRdb's copy, which holds only in-frame ones; the method was immunoSEQ multiplex PCR. This table has 87,000 or so clones, 84% appearing once. The sequencing used PBMCs, collected around atezolizumab (anti-PD-L1) treatment. Receptors originate from a man in his fifties or sixties with urothelial cancer. CDR3s include the opening cysteine and the closing phenylalanine or tryptophan. D genes are given only for firm matches. The size field is filled for only some rows; it gives once, few, many or a size class.

j_call | clone_size | d_call | v_call | cdr3_nt | cdr3_aa
TRBJ2-1 | . | TRBD2 | TRBV11-3 | TGTGCCAGCAGCTTAGATTCCCTAGCGGGAGAGGCGTACAATGAGCAGTTCTTC | CASSLDSLAGEAYNEQFF
TRBJ1-2 | . | TRBD1 | TRBV6-5 | TGTGCCAGCAGTTACTTCTCCGGGACAGCTAACTATGGCTACACCTTC | CASSYFSGTANYGYTF
TRBJ2-5 | . | . | TRBV7-9 | TGTGCCAGCAGCACAGGGAGTGGGACCCAGTACTTC | CASSTGSGTQYF
TRBJ2-3 | . | . | TRBV4-2 | TGTGCCAGCAGTCGCGAGGGTCGGATGACAGATACGCAGTATTTT | CASSREGRMTDTQYF
TRBJ1-1 | . | . | TRBV28 | TGTGCGACCAAGGAGGGACGGATTGAAGCTTTCTTT | CATKEGRIEAFF
TRBJ1-4 | . | . | TRBV5-5 | TGTGCCAGCAGCTTGGGGCTTAATGAAAAACTGTTTTTT | CASSLGLNEKLFF
TRBJ2-7 | . | . | TRBV5-6 | TGTGCCAGCAGCTTAGTAGCGAAGGGAAAAGAGCAGTACTTC | CASSLVAKGKEQYF
TRBJ2-7 | few | TRBD2 | TRBV9 | TGTGCCAGCAGCGACGGGGGGGGATACGAGCAGTACTTC | CASSDGGGYEQYF
TRBJ2-1 | . | TRBD2 | TRBV15 | TGTGCCACCAGCAGAGGGACTAGCGAAGAGCAGTTCTTC | CATSRGTSEEQFF
TRBJ2-1 | . | . | TRBV9 | TGTGCCAGCAGCTCGGGACTCATCAATGAGCAGTTCTTC | CASSSGLINEQFF
TRBJ1-4 | . | . | TRBV4-3 | TGCGCCAGCAGCCAAGTAAGGGGTCAGGAGAATGAAAAACTGTTTTTT | CASSQVRGQENEKLFF
TRBJ2-7 | . | . | TRBV6-6 | TGTGCCAGCAGTTACGGGTCAGGGCTCTTTTACGAGCAGTACTTC | CASSYGSGLFYEQYF
TRBJ1-1 | . | . | TRBV28 | TGTGCCAGCAGGAAACAGATGAACACTGAAGCTTTCTTT | CASRKQMNTEAFF
TRBJ2-3 | once | TRBD2 | TRBV5-1 | TGCGCCAGCAGCTTGGGAGGTAGCGGGGGTTCAGATACGCAGTATTTT | CASSLGGSGGSDTQYF
TRBJ2-7 | . | . | TRBV27 | TGTGCCAGCAGTTTATCTACGGGCTACGAGCAGTACTTC | CASSLSTGYEQYF
TRBJ2-7 | . | TRBD2 | TRBV7-9 | TGTGCCAGCAGCTTCCCGGGAGGTTACGAGCAGTACTTC | CASSFPGGYEQYF
TRBJ2-1 | . | TRBD1 | TRBV19 | TGTGCCAGTAGTATCGGGACAGGGGGTTATGAGCAGTTCTTC | CASSIGTGGYEQFF
TRBJ1-2 | . | . | TRBV7-8 | TGTGCCAGCAGCTACACCAAGGACAGTGGCTACACCTTC | CASSYTKDSGYTF
TRBJ1-5 | . | . | TRBV21-1 | TGTGCCAGCAGGCCCATACAGGGGCGTAGCAATCAGCCCCAGCATTTT | CASRPIQGRSNQPQHF
TRBJ1-1 | . | . | TRBV28 | TGTGCCAGCAGTTCTACCCTAGCGTCCGTTGAAGCTTTCTTT | CASSSTLASVEAFF
TRBJ2-2 | . | TRBD2 | TRBV2 | TGTGCCAGCAGTCCCTCAGGACTAGCGGGAGGGAACACCGGGGAGCTGTTTTTT | CASSPSGLAGGNTGELFF
TRBJ2-2 | . | . | TRBV19 | TGTGCCAGTAATACACCGGGACTCACCGGGGAGCTGTTTTTT | CASNTPGLTGELFF
TRBJ2-5 | . | TRBD1 | TRBV5-4 | TGTGCCAGCAGTTTACCTAACAGGGGAAGGGGCCAAGAGACCCAGTACTTC | CASSLPNRGRGQETQYF
TRBJ2-7 | . | TRBD2 | TRBV13 | TGTGCCAGCAGCCGACTAGCGGGAGTCCCCGAGCAGTACTTC | CASSRLAGVPEQYF
TRBJ2-5 | . | TRBD2 | TRBV10-3 | TGTGCCATCGGGACTAGCGGGCAAGAGACCCAGTACTTC | CAIGTSGQETQYF
TRBJ1-5 | . | . | TRBV4-2 | TGTGCCAGCAGCCCAAGGACAGCCCTGGGGAATCAGCCCCAGCATTTT | CASSPRTALGNQPQHF
TRBJ2-3 | . | TRBD2 | TRBV9 | TGTGCCAGCACCCCTAGCGGGAGCAGGCCAGATACGCAGTATTTT | CASTPSGSRPDTQYF
TRBJ1-2 | few | . | TRBV18 | TGTGCCAGCTCACCATACGGCTATGGCTACACCTTC | CASSPYGYGYTF
TRBJ2-6 | . | . | TRBV18 | TGTGCCAGCTCACCTACTTCTGGGGCCAACGTCCTGACTTTC | CASSPTSGANVLTF
TRBJ1-6 | once | TRBD1 | TRBV5-4 | TGTGCCAGCAGCTTGGTGGGGACAGGTAATTCACCCCTCCACTTT | CASSLVGTGNSPLHF
TRBJ2-7 | . | . | TRBV27 | TGTGCCAGCGCCGGACAGAAAAGCGGCTTAAGCTCCTACGAGCAGTACTTC | CASAGQKSGLSSYEQYF
TRBJ2-1 | . | . | TRBV30 | TGTGCCTGGCTTTACGGAGGCTCCTACAATAAGCAGTTCTTC | CAWLYGGSYNKQFF
TRBJ2-3 | . | TRBD2 | TRBV28 | TGTGCCAGCAGTTCACCTAATACTAGAGCGGGAGGCTCAGATACGCAGTATTTT | CASSSPNTRAGGSDTQYF
TRBJ1-4 | . | . | TRBV28 | TGTGCCAGCAGCCTCCTGACAGGATTTAATGAAAAACTGTTTTTT | CASSLLTGFNEKLFF
TRBJ1-5 | . | TRBD1 | TRBV6-6 | TGTGCCAGCAGTTACCCGGACAGGGTAGATACTCCCCAGCATTTT | CASSYPDRVDTPQHF
TRBJ2-5 | . | TRBD1 | TRBV11-3 | TGTGCCAGCAGCTTTGGGACAGGGGGGCAAGAGACCCAGTACTTC | CASSFGTGGQETQYF
TRBJ2-3 | . | TRBD2 | TRBV7-9 | TGTGCCAGCAGCGCCCTGACTAGCGGGGGAGCAAAAACAGATACGCAGTATTTT | CASSALTSGGAKTDTQYF
TRBJ2-5 | . | . | TRBV4-1 | TGCGCCAGCAGCCAAGATCGAGATCAAGAGACCCAGTACTTC | CASSQDRDQETQYF
TRBJ2-7 | few | . | TRBV2 | TGTGCCAGCAAACAGGGTTACTCCTACGAGCAGTACTTC | CASKQGYSYEQYF
TRBJ1-1 | . | TRBD1 | TRBV5-4 | TGTGCCAGCAGCTCCGGACAGGGGGCTGACACTGAAGCTTTCTTT | CASSSGQGADTEAFF
TRBJ1-4 | . | TRBD1 | TRBV19 | TGTGCCAGTAGCCAGGGGACAGGGATAAATGAAAAACTGTTTTTT | CASSQGTGINEKLFF
TRBJ2-2 | . | TRBD1 | TRBV6-1 | TGTGCCAGCAGACTACAGGGGGCGGACACCGGGGAGCTGTTTTTT | CASRLQGADTGELFF
TRBJ1-1 | few | . | TRBV10-3 | TGTGCCATCAGGGACAGAAGGACTGAAGCTTTCTTT | CAIRDRRTEAFF
TRBJ1-1 | . | . | TRBV5-1 | TGCGCCAGCAGCTTGGTAAGCCCGAACACTGAAGCTTTCTTT | CASSLVSPNTEAFF